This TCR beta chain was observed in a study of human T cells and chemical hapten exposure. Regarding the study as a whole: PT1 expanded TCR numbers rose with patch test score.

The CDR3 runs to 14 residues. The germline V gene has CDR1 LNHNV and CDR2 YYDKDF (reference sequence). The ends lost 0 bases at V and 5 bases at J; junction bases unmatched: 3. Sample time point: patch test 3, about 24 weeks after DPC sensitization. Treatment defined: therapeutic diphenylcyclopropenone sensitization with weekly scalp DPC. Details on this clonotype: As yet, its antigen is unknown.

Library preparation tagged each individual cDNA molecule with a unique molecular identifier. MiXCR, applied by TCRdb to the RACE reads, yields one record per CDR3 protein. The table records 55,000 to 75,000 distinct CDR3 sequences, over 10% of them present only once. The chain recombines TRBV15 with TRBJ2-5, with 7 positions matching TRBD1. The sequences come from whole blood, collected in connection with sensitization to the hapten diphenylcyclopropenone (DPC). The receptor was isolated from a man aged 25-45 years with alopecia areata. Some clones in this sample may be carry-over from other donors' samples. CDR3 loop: CATSRETGFETQYF. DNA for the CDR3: TGTGCCACCAGCAGAGAGACAGGGTTCGAGACCCAGTACTTC.